A single TCR beta chain is shown here with its context. What it binds is not known. Germline V gene data show CDR1 as MGHRA and CDR2 as YSYEKL. The CDR3 consists of 13 residues. V lost 3 bases, J lost 3 bases, and 9 bases lay in between. Primers for the PCR totalled 60 Vbeta and 13 Jbeta. Generated by immunoSEQ multiplex PCR, the TCRdb table keeps only in-frame clones and is missing some. This sample has 190,000 or so clones; roughly 80% occur once, and the top ten carry 0.6% to 0.7%. This sample is drawn from a study of cytomegalovirus exposure and HLA in healthy donors. Study observations and caveats: Roughly uniform sequencing depth across donors was assumed, possibly incorrectly. In an earlier analysis, productive rearrangement rates for most beta V segments clustered near 87% or 30%. A later analysis linked some 17,000 TCR beta sequences to HLA alleles at 0.05 false discovery rate. The study labeled fewer than 200 TCR beta chains cytomegalovirus-associated.

Sequences were obtained from PBMCs. The sequence was obtained from a boy younger than 18 in good health and CMV-seronegative. The rearrangement uses TRBV4-1 and TRBJ2-7; D may be TRBD2 (5 bases). DNA of the CDR3: TGCGCCAGCAGCCACGGGGTACACTACGAGCAGTACTTC. Protein: CASSHGVHYEQYF.